This T cell receptor (beta chain) was identified in a study of blood T cell repertoires in COVID-19. Whole-study context: Acute-phase and convalescent COVID-19 samples originated in the United States, Italy and Spain. PBMCs, B-cell-depleted T cells, or T cells were the source of the cDNA or gDNA that made up the material.

The CDR3 length is 14 residues. The V and J ends lost 0 bases and 0 bases respectively, with 6 bases between them. CDR1 is LNHDA, CDR2 SQIVND, per germline (reference sequence). This clone was seen a single time. In the authors' methods: Amplification of reference gene primers provided the estimated nucleated cell counts. Profiled with immunoSEQ multiplex PCR; TCRdb holds only in-frame clones, not every one. V, J and clone size were drawn from that table, and D and trimming were deduced from the DNA. The sample includes roughly 150,000 clones, approximately 88% of them seen just once. The source is a human donor in a cohort sampled during active COVID-19. The sequencing sample was made of peripheral blood. The rearrangement links TRBV19 to TRBJ2-7; no definite D call. The DNA of the CDR3 is TGTGCCAGTAGTATAGATGCGAGCTCCTACGAGCAGTACTTC. Translation gives CASSIDASSYEQYF.